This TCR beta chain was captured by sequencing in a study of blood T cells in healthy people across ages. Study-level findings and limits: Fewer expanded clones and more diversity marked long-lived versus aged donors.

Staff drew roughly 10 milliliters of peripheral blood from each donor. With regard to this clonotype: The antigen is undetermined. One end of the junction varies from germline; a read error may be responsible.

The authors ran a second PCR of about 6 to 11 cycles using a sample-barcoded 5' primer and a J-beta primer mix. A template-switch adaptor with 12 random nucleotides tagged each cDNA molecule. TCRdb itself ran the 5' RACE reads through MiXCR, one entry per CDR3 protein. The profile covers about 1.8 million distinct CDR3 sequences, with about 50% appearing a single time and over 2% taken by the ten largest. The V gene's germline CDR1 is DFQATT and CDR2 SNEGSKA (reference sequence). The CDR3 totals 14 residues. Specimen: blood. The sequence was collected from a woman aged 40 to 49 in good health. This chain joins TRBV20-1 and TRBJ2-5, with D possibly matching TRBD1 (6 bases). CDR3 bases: TGCAGTGCCAGAGATACTAACCAGGGGCATGAGCAGTACTTC. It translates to CSARDTNQGHEQYF.